This T cell receptor beta chain originates from a study of T cell responses to AZD1222 COVID-19 vaccine. Study-wide results and caveats: Donor demographics were predominantly white British with a female majority; clonal diversity may be underestimated. Baseline serostatus was positive in only a handful of AZD1222 recipients. Researchers report vaccine-associated CD4 TCRs spanning spike, with dominance at 160-218 and 743-854. Repertoire collection took place solely once the T cell response had peaked.

The V and J ends lost 5 bases and 2 bases, in that order; junction bases with no gene match: 6. The CDR3 runs 14 residues. CDR1 is MNHEY and CDR2 is SVGAGI in the germline V gene. Sequencing used immunoSEQ multiplex PCR; TCRdb keeps in-frame clones, though not all of them. The sample yields more than 150,000 clones, 80% to 95% seen once. Worth noting for this clone: The antigen is undetermined.

The material sequenced was peripheral blood, taken 28 days after the second AZD1222 dose. The sequence came from an adult who received the AZD1222 COVID-19 vaccine. This chain links TRBV6-5 with TRBJ2-7, with 7 bases lining up with TRBD1. Here the CDR3 DNA reads TGTGCCAGCAGTCCCGCAGGGGGACCCTACGAGCAGTACTTC. Translation: CASSPAGGPYEQYF.